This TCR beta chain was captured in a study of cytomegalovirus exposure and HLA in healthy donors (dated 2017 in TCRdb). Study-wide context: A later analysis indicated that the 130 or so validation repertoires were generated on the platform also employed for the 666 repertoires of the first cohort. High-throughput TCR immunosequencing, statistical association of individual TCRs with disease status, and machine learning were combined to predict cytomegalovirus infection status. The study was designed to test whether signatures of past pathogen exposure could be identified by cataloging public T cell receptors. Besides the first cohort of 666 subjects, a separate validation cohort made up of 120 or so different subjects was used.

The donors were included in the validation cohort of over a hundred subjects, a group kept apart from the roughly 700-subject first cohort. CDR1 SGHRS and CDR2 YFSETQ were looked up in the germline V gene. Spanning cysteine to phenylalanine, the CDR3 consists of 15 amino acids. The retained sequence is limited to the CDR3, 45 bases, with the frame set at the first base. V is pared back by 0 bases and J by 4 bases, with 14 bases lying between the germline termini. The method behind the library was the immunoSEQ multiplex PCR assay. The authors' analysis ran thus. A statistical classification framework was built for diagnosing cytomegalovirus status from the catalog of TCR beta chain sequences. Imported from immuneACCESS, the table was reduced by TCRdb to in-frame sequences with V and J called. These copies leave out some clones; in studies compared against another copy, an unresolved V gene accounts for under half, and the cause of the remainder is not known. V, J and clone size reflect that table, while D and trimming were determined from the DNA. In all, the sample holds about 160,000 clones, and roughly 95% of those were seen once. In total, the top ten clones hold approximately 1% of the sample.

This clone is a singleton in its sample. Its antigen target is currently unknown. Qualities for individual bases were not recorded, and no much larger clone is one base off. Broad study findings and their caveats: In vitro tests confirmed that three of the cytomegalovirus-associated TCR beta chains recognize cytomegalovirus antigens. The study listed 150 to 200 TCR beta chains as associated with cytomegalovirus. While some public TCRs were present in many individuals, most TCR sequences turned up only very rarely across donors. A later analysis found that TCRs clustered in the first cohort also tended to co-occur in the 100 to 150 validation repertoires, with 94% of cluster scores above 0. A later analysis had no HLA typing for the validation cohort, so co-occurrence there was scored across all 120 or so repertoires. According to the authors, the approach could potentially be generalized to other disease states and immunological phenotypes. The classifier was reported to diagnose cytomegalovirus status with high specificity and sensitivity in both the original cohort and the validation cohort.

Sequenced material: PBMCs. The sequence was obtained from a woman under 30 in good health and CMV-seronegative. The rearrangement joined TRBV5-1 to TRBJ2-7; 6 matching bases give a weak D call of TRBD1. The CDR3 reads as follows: CASSLGQGSKYEQYF. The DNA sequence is TGCGCCAGCAGCTTGGGTCAGGGGTCTAAATACGAGCAGTACTTC.